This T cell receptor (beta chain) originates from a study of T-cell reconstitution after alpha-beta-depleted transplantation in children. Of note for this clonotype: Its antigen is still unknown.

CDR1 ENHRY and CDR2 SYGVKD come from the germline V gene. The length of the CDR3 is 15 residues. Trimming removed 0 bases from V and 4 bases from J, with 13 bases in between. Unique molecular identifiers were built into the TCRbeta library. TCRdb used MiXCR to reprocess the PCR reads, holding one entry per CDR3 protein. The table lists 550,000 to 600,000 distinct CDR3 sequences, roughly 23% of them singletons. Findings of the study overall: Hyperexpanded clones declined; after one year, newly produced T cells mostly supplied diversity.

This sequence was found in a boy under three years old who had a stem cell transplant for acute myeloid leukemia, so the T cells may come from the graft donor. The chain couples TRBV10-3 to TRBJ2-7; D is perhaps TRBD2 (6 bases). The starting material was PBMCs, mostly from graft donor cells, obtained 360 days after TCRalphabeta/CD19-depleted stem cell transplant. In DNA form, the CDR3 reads TGTGCCATCAGTGAGTCGGGAGGCAGGTTTTACGAGCAGTACGTC. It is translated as CAISESGGRFYEQYV.